The present entry profiles one TCR beta chain with its context. Its antigen is as yet unknown. A junction boundary mismatches the germline segment, possibly from a read error. Germline V gives CDR1 SGHTA, CDR2 FQGTGA. CDR3 length: 13 amino acids. One entry per CDR3 protein results from TCRdb running MiXCR on the 5' RACE reads. The data contain more than 350,000 distinct CDR3 sequences, about 10% of them singletons. The sample comes from a study of identical twins. General study points: Beta out-of-frame twin sharing showed a weaker excess. Not following the same donors, the study drew its conclusions from cross-sectional statistical analysis.

The chain uses TRBV7-3 and TRBJ2-3; the D is unclear. The sequencing input was naive T cells sorted from blood. The TCR originated in a woman in her 50s in good health. CDR3 loop: CASSPRAKDTRYF. The DNA of the CDR3 is TGTGCCAGCAGCCCTAGGGCCAAAGATACGCGGTATTTT.